This T cell receptor beta chain was profiled in a study of shared T cell receptors in the human thymus. Germline assignment: CDR1 MNHNY and CDR2 SVGAGI (reference sequence). J gave up 2 bases and V 5 bases, and 6 bases lay outside the gene matches. This CDR3 has 15 residues. Some clones are missing from TCRdb's copy, which holds only in-frame ones; the method was immunoSEQ multiplex PCR. Among some 760,000 clones listed, roughly 85% were seen once. These data were likewise used in another study, on human thymus T cells. That source reports: Having surgery to correct congenital heart defects, healthy Finnish infants acted as the donors. An apparent bias in V and J gene usage was seen in thymic and blood repertoires. Related reports documented highly overlapping thymic repertoires among unrelated individuals.

Sequencing input: thymocytes. The sequence came from a girl less than two years old with a congenital heart defect. This chain uses TRBV6-6 with TRBJ2-1; 7 bases fit TRBD1. In nucleotides, the CDR3 is TGTGCCAGCAGTCAGAAGGGACAGCCCTACAATGAGCAGTTCTTC. This translates into CASSQKGQPYNEQFF.